This T cell receptor beta chain was retrieved from a study of response to subunit inactivated influenza vaccine. Findings and caveats of the study: The authors proposed limited new T cell recruitment per seasonal influenza vaccination.

TCRdb re-derived calls from the RT-PCR reads in MiXCR, one entry per CDR3 protein. The table records over 750,000 distinct CDR3 sequences, over 20% of them present only once. To note about this clonotype: Its antigen is undetermined.

The V gene end was trimmed by 5 bases and the J gene end by 12 bases; junction bases not matched to a gene: 11. The CDR3 extends over 13 amino acids. Germline CDR1 reads MDHEN; CDR2 reads SYDVKM. The material sequenced was PBMCs from blood, taken 4 to 6 days after vaccination. The clonotype originates from a man in his fifties or sixties who received an inactivated influenza vaccine. This chain connects TRBV28 to TRBJ2-7, with 9 bases aligning to TRBD1. The CDR3 loop is CASSPGTGTGPYF. In DNA, the CDR3 is TGTGCCAGCAGTCCCGGTACCGGGACAGGGCCGTACTTC.